These 12 T cell receptor beta chains came from one sample sequenced in a study of T cell changes during pregnancy in multiple sclerosis. Using immunoSEQ multiplex PCR, the repertoire was profiled, and TCRdb retains in-frame clones only, with some absent. Here the sample spans around 57,000 clones, approximately 90% being singletons. Sequences were derived from peripheral blood, sampled in the first trimester of pregnancy. The receptors come from a female donor in good health, enrolled as a control in a pregnancy study.

The chain couples TRBV29-1 to TRBJ1-2; D gene ambiguous. The V and J ends lost 5 bases and 8 bases respectively, with 9 bases between them. CDR1 SQVTM and CDR2 ANQGSEA come from the germline V gene. The CDR3 spans 10 residues. Here the CDR3 reads CSVSLGGYTF. CDR3 in DNA: TGCAGCGTTTCTCTAGGCGGCTACACCTTC.

J is TRBJ1-5 and V is TRBV18, with D perhaps TRBD1 (5 bases). CDR3 length: 18 residues. V lost 3 bases to trimming and J lost 2 bases, with 20 bases between them. Germline V lookup: CDR1 KGHSH, CDR2 LQKENI. DNA for the CDR3: TGTGCCAGCTCACCGACGGGGGGTGAGTGGAATCGCAATCAGCCCCAGCATTTT. As protein: CASSPTGGEWNRNQPQHF. The entire variable domain, with the rest obtained from reference TRBV18 and TRBJ1-5, is as follows: NAGVMQNPRHLVRRRGQEARLRCSPMKGHSHVYWYRQLPEEGLKFMVYLQKENIIDESGMPKERFSAEFPKEGPSILRIQQVVRGDSAAYFCASSPTGGEWNRNQPQHFGDGTRLSIL.

The chain employs TRBV5-6 and TRBJ2-1; 15 bases match TRBD2. This CDR3 comprises 15 residues. J gave up 7 bases and V 3 bases, and 2 bases lay outside the gene matches. In germline, CDR1 is SGHDT, CDR2 YYEEEE. Written as DNA, the CDR3 is TGTGCCAGCAGCTCAGGACTAGCGGGGGGGAATGAGCAGTTCTTC. Amino acids: CASSSGLAGGNEQFF.

V and J are TRBV11-3 and TRBJ2-5; perhaps TRBD1 as D (5 bases). Per germline, CDR1 SGHNT and CDR2 YENEEA. This CDR3 comprises 15 residues. Trimming shortened V by 0 bases and J by 0 bases, and 8 bases separated the two germline ends. The CDR3 nucleotides read TGTGCCAGCAGCTTAGAGGCAGGGAACCAAGAGACCCAGTACTTC. Translated, it gives CASSLEAGNQETQYF. Full variable domain (rest looked up from reference TRBV11-3 and TRBJ2-5): EAGVVQSPRYKIIEKKQPVAFWCNPISGHNTLYWYLQNLGQGPELLIRYENEEAVDDSQLPKDRFSAERLKGVDSTLKIQPAELGDSAVYLCASSLEAGNQETQYFGPGTRLLVL.

This rearrangement joins TRBV4-1 to TRBJ2-4; tentative D call: TRBD1 (5 bases). Deletions cut 1 base from V and 2 bases from J, with 18 bases between. Germline V gene lookup returns CDR1 MGHRA and CDR2 YSYEKL. The CDR3 is 18 residues long. CDR3 sequence: CASSQGPTVGMTKNIQYF. DNA for the CDR3: TGCGCCAGCAGCCAAGGGCCGACAGTGGGGATGACCAAAAACATTCAGTACTTC.

This rearrangement joins TRBV2 to TRBJ1-6; possible D gene TRBD1, 6 bases. The CDR3 consists of 14 residues. CDR1 SNHLY and CDR2 FYNNEI come from the germline V gene. V lost 4 bases and J lost 8, with 12 bases in between. The CDR3 sequence is CASSGEQGYSPLHF. The CDR3 coding sequence is TGTGCCAGCAGTGGAGAACAGGGTTATTCACCCCTCCACTTT. Full variable domain (missing parts from reference TRBV2 and TRBJ1-6): EPEVTQTPSHQVTQMGQEVILRCVPISNHLYFYWYRQILGQKVEFLVSFYNNEISEKSEIFDDQFSVERPDGSNFTLKIRSTKLEDSAMYFCASSGEQGYSPLHFGNGTRLTVT.

The chain recombines TRBV19 with TRBJ2-5, with 9 bases that match TRBD1. CDR3 length: 16 amino acids. Germline CDR1 LNHDA, CDR2 SQIVND (reference sequence). The ends lost 5 bases at V and 4 bases at J; junction bases unmatched: 11. The CDR3 DNA sequence: TGTGCCAGTAGTGGTCGAGACAGGGGGGATGCAGAGACCCAGTACTTC. It yields the protein CASSGRDRGDAETQYF.

CDR3 amino acids: CASSQTSGLGNEQFF. CDR3 in DNA: TGCGCCAGCAGCCAGACTAGCGGCCTTGGAAATGAGCAGTTCTTC. The chain has TRBV4-1 and TRBJ2-1, with 9 positions matching TRBD2. This CDR3 has 15 residues. Germline values: CDR1 MGHRA, CDR2 YSYEKL. V was pared by 3 bases and J by 7 bases, with 7 bases of the junction left unmatched.

Only one count was recorded for this clone. The rearrangement uses TRBV4-2 and TRBJ2-7; no clear D. The germline gives CDR1 LGHNA, CDR2 YNFKEQ. The CDR3 loop spans 16 amino acids. V dropped 1 base and J dropped 2 bases, with 15 bases sitting between them. The CDR3: CASSQGVVLDTYEQYF. The CDR3 DNA is TGTGCCAGCAGCCAAGGGGTAGTACTCGACACCTACGAGCAGTACTTC.

This chain links TRBV19 with TRBJ1-1; D unresolved. The CDR3 contains 14 residues. From germline, CDR1 is LNHDA and CDR2 SQIVND (reference sequence). V gave up 2 bases and J gave up 6 bases, with 13 bases separating them. CDR3 amino acids: CASSIMGSGAEAFF. The CDR3 nucleotides read TGTGCCAGTAGTATAATGGGAAGCGGTGCTGAAGCTTTCTTT.

V and J are TRBV30 and TRBJ2-1, with 9 bases that match TRBD2. Germline-derived CDR1 and CDR2 are GTSNPN and SVGIG (reference sequence). The CDR3 has 14 residues. V lost 0 bases to trimming and J lost 8 bases; unmatched junction nucleotides: 5. CDR3: CAWSVGLAGHEQFF. The CDR3 DNA sequence: TGTGCCTGGAGTGTTGGGCTAGCGGGGCATGAGCAGTTCTTC.

The chain links TRBV11-2 to TRBJ2-7; 10 bases agree with TRBD1. J lost 4 bases, V lost 0 bases, and 3 bases had no gene match. Germline V CDR1 and CDR2: SGHAT, FQNNGV. The CDR3 sequence is 15 residues long. CDR3 nucleotide sequence: TGTGCCAGCAGCTTAGATCGGGACAGGGGTTACGAGCAGTACTTC. Translation gives CASSLDRDRGYEQYF.